Below, 31 T cell receptor beta chains from the same sample are listed, as sequenced in a study of CD8+ T cells in alopecia areata. Extracted RNA was reverse transcribed, and the resulting cDNA served as sequencing template. The protocol was immunoSEQ multiplex PCR, while the TCRdb copy is restricted to in-frame clones and leaves out a portion. The sample consists of roughly 120,000 clones, 56% of them appearing once. Treatment noted: oral pan-JAK inhibitor, 5-10 mg twice daily. Sequencing used CD4+ T cells sorted from blood, obtained at week 24, from a patient treated with tofacitinib. These receptors were taken from a human donor with alopecia areata.

The chain employs TRBV7-9 and TRBJ2-7, with D possibly being TRBD1 or TRBD2 (6 bases each). Germline assignment: CDR1 SEHNR and CDR2 FQNEAQ (reference sequence). The V gene lost 1 base and the J gene lost 0 bases, with 13 bases spanning the gap. The CDR3 totals 16 residues. CDR3 sequence: CASSLGRGQSSYEQYF. CDR3 nucleotides: TGTGCCAGCAGCTTAGGACGGGGGCAGAGCTCCTACGAGCAGTACTTC.

The chain carries TRBV2 and TRBJ2-2, with 8 bases lining up with TRBD2. Losses at the gene ends were 5 bases for V and 8 bases for J; bases not matched to a gene: 10. The germline V gene has CDR1 SNHLY and CDR2 FYNNEI. This CDR3 has 15 amino acids. CDR3 region: CASSTGGASIGELFF. CDR3 bases: TGTGCCAGCAGTACCGGGGGGGCATCGATTGGGGAGCTGTTTTTT.

V is TRBV7-2 and J is TRBJ2-1; maybe TRBD2 (6 bases). V dropped 7 bases and J dropped 5 bases, with 15 bases sitting between them. Germline V CDR1 and CDR2: SGHTA, FQGNSA. The CDR3 loop spans 14 amino acids. The CDR3 protein is CASKWTGLHNEQFF. CDR3 coding DNA: TGTGCCAGCAAATGGACGGGACTCCACAATGAGCAGTTCTTC.

The genes are TRBV27 and TRBJ1-2; TRBD1 aligns across 9 bases. Germline loops: CDR1 MNHEY, CDR2 SMNVEV (reference sequence). There are 12 residues in the CDR3. The junction had 1 base not matched to a gene; V was cut back by 8 bases and J by 3 bases. CDR3 sequence: CASRQGDYGYTF. The CDR3 DNA reads TGTGCCAGCCGACAGGGGGACTATGGCTACACCTTC.

This clone appeared a few times. V and J are TRBV30 and TRBJ2-5; D is perhaps TRBD2 (5 bases). V lost 4 bases and J 4 bases, leaving 10 bases between the germline ends. Germline V lookup: CDR1 GTSNPN, CDR2 SVGIG (reference sequence). The CDR3 is 12 amino acids. CDR3: CAWKLAGETQYF. The CDR3 bases are TGTGCCTGGAAACTGGCGGGAGAGACCCAGTACTTC.

This clone appeared a few times. This sequence joins TRBV7-2 and TRBJ1-1; D is undetermined. This CDR3 is 15 amino acids long. Germline V lookup: CDR1 SGHTA, CDR2 FQGNSA. Trimming cost V 4 bases and J 1 base, with 13 bases left between them. CDR3 sequence: CASSSPESRNTEAFF. For the CDR3, the DNA is TGTGCCAGCAGCTCCCCGGAGTCGAGGAACACTGAAGCTTTCTTT.

The V and J genes are TRBV6-5 and TRBJ2-7; D gene uncertain. V gave up 0 bases and J gave up 5 bases, with 11 bases separating them. Germline V gene lookup returns CDR1 MNHEY and CDR2 SVGAGI. This CDR3 is built from 14 residues. CDR3 loop: CASSYSYGSNEQYF. DNA for the CDR3: TGTGCCAGCAGTTACTCGTATGGGTCGAACGAGCAGTACTTC.

The chain has TRBV7-2 and TRBJ2-7, with 7 bases fitting TRBD2. CDR3 length: 16 amino acids. Germline CDR1 is SGHTA and CDR2 is FQGNSA. J lost 4 bases, V lost 0 bases, and 9 bases had no gene match. Here the CDR3 reads CASSLALRGDLYEQYF. As DNA, the CDR3 is TGTGCCAGCAGCTTAGCCCTCCGGGGGGACTTATACGAGCAGTACTTC.

The chain links TRBV29-1 to TRBJ1-5; TRBD1 might be the D (5 bases). Germline V gene sequence: CDR1 SQVTM, CDR2 ANQGSEA. This CDR3 has 13 amino acids. V lost 1 base to trimming and J lost 6 bases, with 10 bases between them. CDR3 nucleotide sequence: TGCAGCGTTGAAGTAGGGGAGGGTCAGCCCCAGCATTTT. Translated: CSVEVGEGQPQHF.

This clone was seen more than once but under ten times. The chain carries TRBV19 and TRBJ2-1; the D is unclear. V was cut by 1 base and J by 9 bases, with 13 bases left in between. Germline assignment: CDR1 LNHDA and CDR2 SQIVND (reference sequence). The CDR3 spans 14 residues. The CDR3 loop is CASSIGTAPTEQFF. The CDR3 bases are TGTGCCAGTAGTATAGGGACCGCACCAACTGAGCAGTTCTTC.

In nucleotides, the CDR3 is TGTGCCTGGAGAGGCCCCGGTGGTCAGCCCCAGCATTTT. Its translation is CAWRGPGGQPQHF. The chain uses TRBV30 and TRBJ1-5; unclear D gene. V shed 3 bases and J shed 6 bases, with 12 bases lying between them. There are 13 residues in the CDR3. The germline V gene encodes CDR1 GTSNPN and CDR2 SVGIG (reference sequence).

CDR3 sequence: CASSAGTYGYTF. The CDR3 nucleotides read TGCGCCAGCAGCGCCGGGACGTATGGCTACACCTTC. The chain joins TRBV5-1 to TRBJ1-2, with D maybe TRBD1 (5 bases). This CDR3 contains 12 residues. The germline gives CDR1 SGHRS, CDR2 YFSETQ. V was pared by 4 bases and J by 5 bases, with 9 bases between.

This clone was seen only a few times. The chain combines TRBV15 with TRBJ1-2; no clear D gene. Trimming stripped 0 bases from V and 4 bases from J, with 6 bases between. CDR1 and CDR2 from the germline V gene are LNHNV and YYDKDF (reference sequence). The CDR3 sequence is 13 residues long. Written as DNA, the CDR3 is TGTGCCACCAGCAGAGATGGCAGCTATGGCTACACCTTC. It translates to CATSRDGSYGYTF.

This clone was counted a few times. The chain is built from TRBV9 and TRBJ2-2; D remains unclear. Germline V gene data show CDR1 as SGDLS and CDR2 as YYNGEE. The ends were cut back, 7 bases at V and 2 bases at J, with 12 bases in the middle. This CDR3 region has 14 residues. CDR3 protein: CASAPDLNTGELFF. The CDR3 region has the DNA TGTGCCAGCGCGCCGGACCTTAACACCGGGGAGCTGTTTTTT.

This chain connects TRBV5-1 to TRBJ2-1; D remains ambiguous. Trimming pared 0 bases from V and 5 bases from J, leaving 12 bases between. The CDR3 totals 15 residues. CDR1 is SGHRS, CDR2 YFSETQ, per germline. The CDR3 loop reads CASSLGLPGHNEQFF. CDR3 nucleotide sequence: TGCGCCAGCAGCTTGGGGCTTCCGGGCCACAATGAGCAGTTCTTC. Full variable domain (remainder filled in from reference TRBV5-1 and TRBJ2-1): KAGVTQTPRYLIKTRGQQVTLSCSPISGHRSVSWYQQTPGQGLQFLFEYFSETQRNKGNFPGRFSGRQFSNSRSEMNVSTLELGDSALYLCASSLGLPGHNEQFFGPGTRLTVL.

The chain employs TRBV29-1 and TRBJ2-7, with D possibly being TRBD2 (5 bases). The germline CDR1 and CDR2 sequences are SQVTM and ANQGSEA. The CDR3 has 13 amino acids. Deletions cut 6 bases from V and 2 bases from J, with 14 bases between. CDR3 loop: CSVTSTGTYEQYF. The CDR3 DNA is TGCAGCGTCACAAGCACCGGGACCTACGAGCAGTACTTC.

The chain recombines TRBV30 with TRBJ1-1; TRBD1 is a possible D gene (5 bases). CDR1 and CDR2 (germline): GTSNPN, SVGIG (reference sequence). The CDR3 contains 13 residues. The germline V and J ends were trimmed by 4 bases and 4 bases, with 13 bases remaining between them. CDR3 protein: CAWTRGQGTEAFF. CDR3 nucleotides: TGTGCCTGGACAAGGGGTCAGGGCACTGAAGCTTTCTTT.

This chain joins TRBV30 and TRBJ2-1; 9 bases fit TRBD2. The CDR3 extends over 15 amino acids. Germline trimming cut 3 bases from V and 3 bases from J; bases unmatched to any gene: 6. CDR1 is GTSNPN, CDR2 SVGIG, per germline (reference sequence). CDR3 DNA sequence: TGTGCCTGGAGGCGCGGGGGGGCCCACTACAATGAGCAGTTCTTC. It specifies CAWRRGGAHYNEQFF.

The chain recombines TRBV7-2 with TRBJ2-3; 9 nucleotides agree with TRBD1. Germline V lookup: CDR1 SGHTA, CDR2 FQGNSA. After removal of 1 base from V and 8 bases from J, the junction contained 7 bases not matched to a gene. This CDR3 has 15 amino acids. Here the CDR3 reads CASSLEWGQGSTQYF. CDR3 in DNA: TGTGCCAGCAGCTTAGAGTGGGGACAGGGCAGTACGCAGTATTTT.

The chain recombines TRBV18 with TRBJ2-7, with 7 nucleotides matching TRBD1. CDR1 and CDR2 (germline): KGHSH, LQKENI. V lost 6 bases to trimming and J lost 3 bases; unmatched junction nucleotides: 5. The CDR3 has 13 amino acids. The CDR3 loop reads CASSLGQDYEQYF. CDR3 nucleotide sequence: TGTGCCAGCTCGCTTGGACAGGACTACGAGCAGTACTTC.

The chain recombines TRBV11-2 with TRBJ1-5; no definite D call. Germline CDR1 is SGHAT and CDR2 is FQNNGV. The V end lost 2 bases, the J end lost 8 bases, and 10 bases lay between the germline ends. This CDR3 comprises 13 residues. The CDR3 loop is CASSLFPTKPQHF. The CDR3 region has the DNA TGTGCCAGCAGCTTATTCCCCACAAAGCCCCAGCATTTT.

The chain uses TRBV29-1 and TRBJ1-1; a weak D match, TRBD1 (6 bases). The CDR3 has 15 residues. Germline V gene data show CDR1 as SQVTM and CDR2 as ANQGSEA. V dropped 5 bases and J dropped 0 bases, with 16 bases sitting between them. The CDR3 protein is CSVWGAGSMNTEAFF. DNA of the CDR3: TGCAGCGTTTGGGGGGCAGGGAGCATGAACACTGAAGCTTTCTTT.

The rearrangement uses TRBV29-1 and TRBJ2-3; the match to TRBD1 covers 7 bases. Germline V gives CDR1 SQVTM, CDR2 ANQGSEA. V shed 3 bases, J shed 1 base, and the junction held 4 bases outside the gene matches. The CDR3 spans 14 residues. CDR3 sequence: CSVDGQAGTDTQYF. CDR3 coding DNA: TGCAGCGTTGATGGACAGGCGGGCACAGATACGCAGTATTTT.

The chain couples TRBV9 to TRBJ2-5; D is possibly TRBD1 or TRBD2 (5 bases each). The V gene lost 0 bases and the J gene lost 5 bases, with 11 bases spanning the gap. Germline CDR1 and CDR2: SGDLS and YYNGEE. The CDR3 has 14 amino acids. The CDR3 loop reads CASSVGGWGETQYF. The CDR3 bases are TGTGCCAGCAGCGTAGGAGGGTGGGGCGAGACCCAGTACTTC.

This chain joins TRBV9 and TRBJ1-2; TRBD1 matches at 8 bases. The junction had 7 bases not matched to a gene; V was cut back by 0 bases and J by 12 bases. The CDR3 covers 13 residues. Germline assignment: CDR1 SGDLS and CDR2 YYNGEE. The CDR3 DNA reads TGTGCCAGCAGCGTAGACGGGACAGGCGTCCACACCTTC. It codes for CASSVDGTGVHTF.

The V and J genes are TRBV4-3 and TRBJ2-5, with D maybe TRBD2 (7 bases). V was pared by 3 bases and J by 9 bases, with 11 bases between. Germline V gene data show CDR1 as LGHNA and CDR2 as YSLEER. There are 12 residues in the CDR3. CDR3 sequence (DNA): TGCGCCAGCAGCCAGGGGAGGGGGTCCCAGTACTTC. This sequence encodes CASSQGRGSQYF.

The rearrangement uses TRBV7-9 and TRBJ1-6; TRBD1 matches 10 bases. The CDR3 is made up of 14 amino acids. Germline lookup yields CDR1 SEHNR and CDR2 FQNEAQ (reference sequence). V lost 11 bases to trimming and J lost 7 bases; unmatched junction nucleotides: 8. In DNA form, the CDR3 reads TGTGCCGTGACGACAGGGGGCATGAATTCACCCCTCCACTTT. Translated, it gives CAVTTGGMNSPLHF. The entire variable domain, with the rest obtained from reference TRBV7-9 and TRBJ1-6, is as follows: DTGVSQNPRHKITKRGQNVTFRCDPISEHNRLYWYRQTLGQGPEFLTYFQNEAQLEKSRLLSDRFSAERPKGSFSTLEIQRTEQGDSAMYLCAVTTGGMNSPLHFGNGTRLTVT.

The rearrangement uses TRBV2 and TRBJ2-7; a possible D gene is TRBD1 (5 bases). Germline V lookup: CDR1 SNHLY, CDR2 FYNNEI. The CDR3 has 13 amino acids. Trimming left V 5 bases short and J 4 bases short, with 12 bases between. The CDR3 loop is CASSSNQGYEQYF. DNA of the CDR3: TGTGCCAGCAGTTCGAACCAGGGATACGAGCAGTACTTC.

The V call is TRBV27, the J call TRBJ2-5; tentatively, D is TRBD1 (5 bases). Germline V gene sequence: CDR1 MNHEY, CDR2 SMNVEV (reference sequence). Deletions cut 1 base from V and 4 bases from J, with 19 bases between. CDR3 size: 17 residues. The CDR3, as DNA: TGTGCCAGCAGTTTATGGGGCAGGGTTAAGTCGCCAGAGACCCAGTACTTC. Its translation is CASSLWGRVKSPETQYF.

The chain employs TRBV2 and TRBJ2-3; D might be TRBD2 (5 bases). V gave up 2 bases and J gave up 8 bases, with 17 bases separating them. This CDR3 has 15 residues. Germline V lookup: CDR1 SNHLY, CDR2 FYNNEI. CDR3 residues: CASSELAGGSGTQYF. The CDR3, as DNA: TGTGCCAGCAGTGAATTGGCGGGCGGGTCGGGTACGCAGTATTTT.

The chain recombines TRBV5-4 with TRBJ2-1, with 15 bases identical to TRBD2. The CDR3 is 16 amino acids. Germline trimming cut 3 bases from V and 4 bases from J; bases unmatched to any gene: 2. Germline V gene sequence: CDR1 SGHNT, CDR2 YYREEE (reference sequence). CDR3 loop: CASSYGTSGGYNEQFF. Here the CDR3 DNA reads TGTGCCAGCAGCTACGGGACTAGCGGGGGGTACAATGAGCAGTTCTTC.